A selection of T cell receptor beta chains follows, all from one sample in a study of spatial heterogeneity in lung cancer. TCRdb fed the 5' RACE reads into MiXCR, producing one record per CDR3 protein. The repertoire includes 77,000 or so distinct CDR3 sequences, 15% to 25% of them detected once, and less than 7.5% sits in the top ten. The material was PBMCs, obtained at surgery. The source of these receptors is a male donor with early-stage non-small cell lung cancer. The CDR3 runs from the conserved cysteine through the conserved F or W. A D gene is named only where the DNA matches it firmly. A row's size may be missing; if present it is once, few, many or a size class.

V gene	clone size	CDR3 length	J gene	D gene	CDR3 DNA	CDR3 protein
TRBV28	NA	16	TRBJ1-2	NA	TGTGCCAGCACTCTCACGCATCACCGGGACGGCGGTGGCTACACCTTC	CASTLTHHRDGGGYTF
TRBV28	few	13	TRBJ1-2	TRBD1	TGTGCCAGCACGGGACAGTTGGGTGATGGCTACACCTTC	CASTGQLGDGYTF
TRBV5-1	few	15	TRBJ1-5	NA	TGCGCCAGCAGCCCGACAGGTCCGGGCAATCAGCCCCAGCATTTT	CASSPTGPGNQPQHF
TRBV7-8	many	16	TRBJ1-1	TRBD1	TGTGCCAGCAGCCGAACCGGGACAGGGAAGGACACTGAAGCTTTCTTT	CASSRTGTGKDTEAFF
TRBV12-3/TRBV12-4	NA	16	TRBJ2-2	TRBD1	TGTGCCAGCAGTGGCCCAGGGGGCGCTGGATACGGGGAGCTGTTTTTT	CASSGPGGAGYGELFF
TRBV12-3/TRBV12-4	NA	12	TRBJ2-1	TRBD2	TGTGCCAGCAGATGGACTAGCGAGACCCAGTTCTTC	CASRWTSETQFF
TRBV2	many	15	TRBJ2-2	NA	TGTGCCAGCACCCAACAGGGACTCGTCACCGGGGAGCTGTTTTTT	CASTQQGLVTGELFF
TRBV19	NA	16	TRBJ1-5	TRBD1	TGTGCCAGTAGTTTACGGACAGGGGATAGCAATCAGCCCCAGCATTTT	CASSLRTGDSNQPQHF
TRBV6-4	many	16	TRBJ2-4	NA	TGTGCCAGCAGTGACTTCCATGGAGAAGCCAAAAACATTCAGTACTTC	CASSDFHGEAKNIQYF
TRBV27	many	14	TRBJ1-6	NA	TGTGCCAGCAGCCGAGGACAGTATAATTCACCCCTCCACTTT	CASSRGQYNSPLHF
TRBV6-2/TRBV6-3	NA	13	TRBJ1-5	TRBD1	TGTGCCAGCAGTGGACAGGGTGTGGAGCCCCAGCATTTT	CASSGQGVEPQHF
TRBV29-1	medium-sized	14	TRBJ2-3	NA	TGCAGCGTCCCGGCTATAGACGGTTTCAATACGCAGTATTTT	CSVPAIDGFNTQYF
TRBV5-4	NA	16	TRBJ2-3	TRBD2	TGTGCCAGCAGCTTGTACATGCGGGGGGTCACAGATACGCAGTATTTT	CASSLYMRGVTDTQYF
TRBV12-3/TRBV12-4	many	15	TRBJ2-3	TRBD2	TGTGCCAGCACCCGACTAGCGTCGAGCACAGATACGCAGTATTTT	CASTRLASSTDTQYF
TRBV7-9	few	16	TRBJ2-7	TRBD1	TGTGCCAGCAGCTTAGCGCGCGGGACAGGGTCCTACGAGCAGTACTTC	CASSLARGTGSYEQYF
TRBV7-9	few	14	TRBJ2-3	NA	TGTGCCAGCAGCCGCGCAGGAAGCACAGATACGCAGTATTTT	CASSRAGSTDTQYF
TRBV11-2	NA	15	TRBJ1-1	NA	TGTGCCAGCAGCCCCGGACCCTCCAGCGGAACTGAAGCTTTCTTT	CASSPGPSSGTEAFF
TRBV11-2	NA	14	TRBJ1-1	NA	TGTGCCAGCAGCTTATCGGGGGGAATGTCTGAAGCTTTCTTT	CASSLSGGMSEAFF
TRBV7-9	NA	11	TRBJ2-1	NA	TGTGCCAGCAGAGGACCTGTTTTGGGATTCTTC	CASRGPVLGFF
TRBV24-1	NA	13	TRBJ2-2	NA	TGTGCCACCAGTGGGGACGGAGGTTTGGAGCTGTTTTTT	CATSGDGGLELFF
TRBV20-1	NA	14	TRBJ2-7	TRBD2	TGCAGTGTTAGTAGCGGGAGGGTAGACTCCGAGCAGTACTTC	CSVSSGRVDSEQYF
TRBV28	few	14	TRBJ2-1	NA	TGTGCCAGCAGTCCTAACCGGGCCAGCGGGGAGCAGTTCTTC	CASSPNRASGEQFF
TRBV29-1	NA	15	TRBJ1-1	NA	TGCAGCGTTGAAGGGGGGCAGGGTAGGAGGACTGAAGCTTTCTTT	CSVEGGQGRRTEAFF
TRBV30	few	12	TRBJ2-5	NA	TGTGCCTGGGCAGAAAACCAAGAGACCCAGTACTTC	CAWAENQETQYF
TRBV7-9	many	14	TRBJ2-2	NA	TGTGCCAGCAGCTTCCAAGACAGTGCCGGGGAGCTGTTTTTT	CASSFQDSAGELFF
TRBV4-3	many	14	TRBJ2-3	NA	TGCGCCAGCAGCCAAGAACTAGCAGCAGATACGCAGTATTTT	CASSQELAADTQYF
TRBV7-2	few	13	TRBJ2-7	NA	TGTGCCAGCAGCTTTACAGGGACCTACGAGCAGTACTTC	CASSFTGTYEQYF
TRBV27	NA	12	TRBJ1-1	NA	TGTGCCAGCAGTTTGTCCGGTACTGAAGCTTTCTTT	CASSLSGTEAFF